This T cell receptor beta chain originates from a study of human T cells and chemical hapten exposure. Study summary: Small pooled library volume differences chiefly drove per-sample TCR yield variation.

With 7 bases removed from V and 1 base from J, the gap between germline ends came to 13 bases. The CDR3 totals 14 residues. Germline assignment: CDR1 SGHNT and CDR2 YYREEE (reference sequence). The library tagged each cDNA molecule with unique molecular identifiers. TCRdb reprocessed the RACE reads with MiXCR, giving one entry per CDR3 protein. The table records tens of thousands of distinct CDR3 sequences, roughly 4.1% of them present only once. Specified time point: healthy volunteer bleed at 2 weeks. Unfractionated whole blood yielded total RNA. The sequenced sample was whole blood. This clonotype was sampled from a human donor in good health. Some clones in this sample may be carry-over from other donors' samples. The gene calls are TRBV5-4 and TRBJ2-3, with TRBD2 as a possible D gene (6 bases). CDR3 sequence: CASRSDYGTDTQYF. CDR3 bases: TGTGCCAGCCGATCGGACTATGGCACAGATACGCAGTATTTT.